This TCR beta chain is from a study of PD-L1 blockade in urothelial cancer. In the study overall: Blood was analyzed 3 weeks (second dose) and 6 weeks after treatment start.

Germline V CDR1 and CDR2: SGHTA, FQGTGA. The CDR3 runs 15 residues. Trimming took 5 bases from V and 4 from J, leaving 15 bases between them. The time point is: pretreatment peripheral blood. Assay: immunoSEQ multiplex PCR; the TCRdb copy retains only in-frame clones and omits some. The top ten clones hold about 1.6% of a sample with tens of thousands of clones, about 90% of them seen once. This sequence joins TRBV7-3 and TRBJ2-1; D perhaps matches TRBD2 (5 bases). The TCR was taken from a man aged 60-69 years with urothelial cancer. The sequencing used PBMCs, collected around atezolizumab (anti-PD-L1) treatment. The DNA of the CDR3 is TGTGCCAGCAGCCCTACGAGCGGCCTATACAATGAGCAGTTCTTC. As protein: CASSPTSGLYNEQFF.